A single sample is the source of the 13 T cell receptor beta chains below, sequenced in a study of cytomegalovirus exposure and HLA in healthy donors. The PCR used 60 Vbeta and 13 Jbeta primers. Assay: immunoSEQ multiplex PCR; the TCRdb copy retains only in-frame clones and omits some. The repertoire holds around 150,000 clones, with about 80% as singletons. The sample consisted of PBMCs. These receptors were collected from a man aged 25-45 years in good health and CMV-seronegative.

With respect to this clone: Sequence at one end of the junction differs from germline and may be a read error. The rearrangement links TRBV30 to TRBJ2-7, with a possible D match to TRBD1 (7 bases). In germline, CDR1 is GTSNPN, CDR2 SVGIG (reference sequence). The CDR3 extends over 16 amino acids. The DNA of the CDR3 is TGTGCCCGGGGGACACTCGGGACAGCCTTCTCCTCCGAGCAGTACTTC. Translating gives CARGTLGTAFSSEQYF. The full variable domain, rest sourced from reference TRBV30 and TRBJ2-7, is SQTIHQWPATLVQPVGSPLSLECTVEGTSNPNLYWYRQAAGRGLQLLFYSVGIGQISSEVPQNLSASRPQDRQFILSSKKLLLSDSGFYLCARGTLGTAFSSEQYFGPGTRLTVT.

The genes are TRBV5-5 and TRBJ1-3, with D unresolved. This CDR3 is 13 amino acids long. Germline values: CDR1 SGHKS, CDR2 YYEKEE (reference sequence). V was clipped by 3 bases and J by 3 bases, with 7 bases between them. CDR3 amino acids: CASSWSGGNTIYF. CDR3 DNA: TGTGCCAGCAGCTGGTCCGGTGGAAACACCATATATTTT.

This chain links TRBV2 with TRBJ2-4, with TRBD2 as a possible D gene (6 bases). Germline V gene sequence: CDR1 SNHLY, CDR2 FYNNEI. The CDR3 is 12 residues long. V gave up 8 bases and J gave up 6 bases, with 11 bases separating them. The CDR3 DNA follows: TGTGCCAGCCGGGAGTTTGGAAACATTCAGTACTTC. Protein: CASREFGNIQYF.

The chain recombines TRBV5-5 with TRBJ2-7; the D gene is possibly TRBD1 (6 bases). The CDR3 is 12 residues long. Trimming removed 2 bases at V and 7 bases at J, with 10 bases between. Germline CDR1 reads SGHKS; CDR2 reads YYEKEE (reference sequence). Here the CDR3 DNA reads TGTGCCAGCAGCTTCTCAGGGGAAGAGCAGTACTTC. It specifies CASSFSGEEQYF.

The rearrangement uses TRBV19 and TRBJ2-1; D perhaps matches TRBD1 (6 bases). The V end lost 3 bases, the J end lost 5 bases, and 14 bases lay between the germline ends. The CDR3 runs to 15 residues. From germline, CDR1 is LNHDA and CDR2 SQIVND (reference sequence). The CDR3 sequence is CASSIGTRGDNEQFF. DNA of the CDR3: TGTGCCAGTAGTATCGGGACACGAGGGGACAATGAGCAGTTCTTC.

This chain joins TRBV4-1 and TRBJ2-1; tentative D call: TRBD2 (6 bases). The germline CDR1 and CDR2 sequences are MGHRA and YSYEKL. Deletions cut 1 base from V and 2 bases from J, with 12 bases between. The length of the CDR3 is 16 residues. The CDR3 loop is CASSQGPSGPYNEQFF. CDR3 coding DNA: TGCGCCAGCAGCCAAGGTCCCAGCGGGCCCTACAATGAGCAGTTCTTC.

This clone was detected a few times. The CDR3 sequence: CASVGAQSSYNEQFF. In nucleotides, the CDR3 is TGTGCCAGCGTCGGAGCGCAAAGCTCCTACAATGAGCAGTTCTTC. The chain carries TRBV6-5 and TRBJ2-1; D remains ambiguous. Trimming stripped 8 bases from V and 0 bases from J, with 14 bases between. This CDR3 has 15 amino acids. Germline assignment: CDR1 MNHEY and CDR2 SVGAGI.

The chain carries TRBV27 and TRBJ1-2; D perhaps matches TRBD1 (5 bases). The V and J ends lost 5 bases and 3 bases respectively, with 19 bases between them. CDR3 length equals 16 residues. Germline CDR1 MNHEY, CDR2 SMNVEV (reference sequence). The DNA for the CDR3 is TGTGCCAGCAGTCCCATGCCGGGGGGAAAGGACTATGGCTACACCTTC. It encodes CASSPMPGGKDYGYTF.

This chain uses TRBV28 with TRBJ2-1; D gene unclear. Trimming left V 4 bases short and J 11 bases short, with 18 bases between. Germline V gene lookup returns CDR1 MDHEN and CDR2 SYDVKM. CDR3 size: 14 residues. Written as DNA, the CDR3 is TGTGCCAGCAGTTCCCTAGGAAGCCTCCTAAAGCAGTTCTTC. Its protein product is CASSSLGSLLKQFF.

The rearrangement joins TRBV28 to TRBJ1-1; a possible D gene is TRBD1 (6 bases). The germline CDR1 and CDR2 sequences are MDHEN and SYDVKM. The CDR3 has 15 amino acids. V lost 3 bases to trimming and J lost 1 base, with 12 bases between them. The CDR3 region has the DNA TGTGCCAGCAGTTTTCGGGGGGCGCGGAACACTGAAGCTTTCTTT. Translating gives CASSFRGARNTEAFF.

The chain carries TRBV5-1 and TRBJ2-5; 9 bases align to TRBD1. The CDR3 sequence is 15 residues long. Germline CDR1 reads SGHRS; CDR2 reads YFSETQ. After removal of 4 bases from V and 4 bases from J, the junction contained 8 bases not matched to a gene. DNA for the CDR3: TGCGCCAGCAGCCCGCTGGGACAGGGTGGAGAGACCCAGTACTTC. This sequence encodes CASSPLGQGGETQYF.

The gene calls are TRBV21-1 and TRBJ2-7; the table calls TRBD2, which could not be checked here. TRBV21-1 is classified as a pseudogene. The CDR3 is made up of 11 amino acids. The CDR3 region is CARRGMDEQYF. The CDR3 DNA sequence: TGTGCCAGACGCGGGATGGACGAGCAGTACTTC.

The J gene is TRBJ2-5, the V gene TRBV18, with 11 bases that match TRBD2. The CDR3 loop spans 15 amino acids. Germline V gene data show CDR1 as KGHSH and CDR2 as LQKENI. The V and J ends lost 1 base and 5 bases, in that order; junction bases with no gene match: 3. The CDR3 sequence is CASSPRLAGRETQYF. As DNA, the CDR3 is TGTGCCAGCTCACCACGACTAGCGGGACGGGAGACCCAGTACTTC.